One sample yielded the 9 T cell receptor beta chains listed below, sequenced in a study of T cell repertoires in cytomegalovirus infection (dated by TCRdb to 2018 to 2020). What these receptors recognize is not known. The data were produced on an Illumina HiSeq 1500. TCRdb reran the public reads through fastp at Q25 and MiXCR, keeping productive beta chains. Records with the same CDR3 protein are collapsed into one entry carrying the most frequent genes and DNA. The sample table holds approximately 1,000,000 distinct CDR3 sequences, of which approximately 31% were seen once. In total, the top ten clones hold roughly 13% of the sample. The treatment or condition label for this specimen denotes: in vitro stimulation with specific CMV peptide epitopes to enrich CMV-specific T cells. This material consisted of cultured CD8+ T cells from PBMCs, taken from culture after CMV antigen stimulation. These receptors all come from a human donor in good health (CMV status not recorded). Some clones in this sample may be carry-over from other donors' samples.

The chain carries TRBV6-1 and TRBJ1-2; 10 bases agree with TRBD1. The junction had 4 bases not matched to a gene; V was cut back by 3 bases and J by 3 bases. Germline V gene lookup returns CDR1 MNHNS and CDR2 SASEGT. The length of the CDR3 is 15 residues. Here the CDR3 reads CASSEKTGGDYGYTF. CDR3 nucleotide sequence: TGTGCCAGCAGTGAGAAGACAGGGGGCGACTATGGCTACACCTTC.

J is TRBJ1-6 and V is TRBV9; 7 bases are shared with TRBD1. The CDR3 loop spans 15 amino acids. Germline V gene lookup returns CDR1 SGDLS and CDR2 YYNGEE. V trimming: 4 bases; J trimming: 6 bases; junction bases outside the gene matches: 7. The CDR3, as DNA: TGTGCCAGCAGCCCTTGGGACAGAATTAATTCACCCCTCCACTTT. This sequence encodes CASSPWDRINSPLHF.

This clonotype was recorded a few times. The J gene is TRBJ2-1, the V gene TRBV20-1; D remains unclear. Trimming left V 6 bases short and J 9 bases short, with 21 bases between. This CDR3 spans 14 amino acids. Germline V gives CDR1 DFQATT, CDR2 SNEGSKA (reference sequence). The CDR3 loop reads CSARVKGEGLEQFF. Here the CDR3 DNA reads TGCAGTGCCCGAGTAAAGGGCGAAGGCCTTGAGCAGTTCTTC.

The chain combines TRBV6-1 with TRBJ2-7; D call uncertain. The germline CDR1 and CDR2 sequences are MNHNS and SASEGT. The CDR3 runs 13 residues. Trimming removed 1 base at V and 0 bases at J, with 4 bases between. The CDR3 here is CASSEVVSYEQYV. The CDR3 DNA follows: TGTGCCAGCAGTGAAGTGGTCTCCTACGAGCAGTACGTC.

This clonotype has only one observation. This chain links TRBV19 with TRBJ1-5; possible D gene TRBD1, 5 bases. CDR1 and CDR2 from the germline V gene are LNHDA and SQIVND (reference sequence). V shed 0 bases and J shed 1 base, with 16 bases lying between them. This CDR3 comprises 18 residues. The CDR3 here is CASSIDRTSQSSNQPQHF. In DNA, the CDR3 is TGTGCCAGTAGTATAGATAGGACATCCCAATCCAGCAATCAGCCCCAGCATTTT.

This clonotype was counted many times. The CDR3 DNA sequence: TGTGCCAGCAGCTTAGGTGTAGGGCTGGACTACGAGCAGTACGTC. It specifies CASSLGVGLDYEQYV. This rearrangement joins TRBV7-9 to TRBJ2-7; D gene ambiguous. Trimming cost V 1 base and J 3 bases, with 13 bases left between them. The CDR3 sequence is 15 residues long. Germline CDR1 reads SEHNR; CDR2 reads FQNEAQ (reference sequence).

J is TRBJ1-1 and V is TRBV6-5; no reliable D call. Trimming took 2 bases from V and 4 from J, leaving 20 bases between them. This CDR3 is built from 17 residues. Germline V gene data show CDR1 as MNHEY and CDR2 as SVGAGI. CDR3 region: CASSYQRNTEKGTEAFF. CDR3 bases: TGTGCCAGCAGTTACCAGAGAAATACAGAGAAGGGCACTGAAGCTTTCTTT.

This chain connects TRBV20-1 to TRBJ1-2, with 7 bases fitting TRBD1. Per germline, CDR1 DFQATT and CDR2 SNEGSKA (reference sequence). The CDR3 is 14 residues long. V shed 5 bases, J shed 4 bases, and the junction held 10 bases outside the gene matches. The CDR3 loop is CSARDSLRGYGYTF. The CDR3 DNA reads TGCAGTGCTCGGGACAGCCTCCGGGGCTATGGCTACACCTTC.

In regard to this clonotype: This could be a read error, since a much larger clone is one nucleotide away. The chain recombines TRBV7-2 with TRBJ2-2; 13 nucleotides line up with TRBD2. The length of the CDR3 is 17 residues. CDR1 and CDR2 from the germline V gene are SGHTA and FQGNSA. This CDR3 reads CVSSLQPGLAGPGELFF. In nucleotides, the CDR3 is TGTGTCAGCAGCCTTCAACCGGGACTAGCGGGGCCCGGGGAGCTGTTTTTT.